A selection of T cell receptor beta chains follows, all from one sample in a study of monozygotic twins with inflammatory bowel disease. Each CDR3 protein gets one entry in TCRdb, which reprocessed the 5' RACE reads and gives no DNA. The sample has a few hundred thousand distinct CDR3 sequences. The specimen sequenced was blood. The receptors were sampled from a human donor with ulcerative colitis or Crohn's disease, or a healthy co-twin of an affected twin (not recorded which). Both conserved end residues are part of each CDR3.

TRBV27,TRBJ2-5,14,CASSWRQGAETQYF
TRBV19,TRBJ2-1,15,CASSIGLGGYDEQFF
TRBV7-2,TRBJ2-7,15,CASSRRGTLVPEQYF
TRBV5-1,TRBJ1-1,14,CASSGGFTNTEAFF
TRBV4-1,TRBJ2-1,16,CASSQVAGAVYNEQFF
TRBV6-2/TRBV6-3,TRBJ2-1,14,CASSYLGRSNEQFF
TRBV4-1,TRBJ2-4,17,CASSQDYAGVTKNIQYF
TRBV2,TRBJ2-2,15,CASSEEGRATGELFF
TRBV7-6,TRBJ1-1,13,CASSPSTGGGAFF
TRBV6-1,TRBJ2-5,15,CASSPSWGSGETQYF
TRBV10-3,TRBJ2-3,13,CAISEGSIPTQYF
TRBV12-3/TRBV12-4,TRBJ1-2,16,CASRPLLQGALHGYTF
TRBV30,TRBJ1-1,15,CAWRTEGLPNTEAFF
TRBV6-1,TRBJ1-3,16,CASRQPGQGAGNTIYF
TRBV29-1,TRBJ2-2,11,CSVGDTGELFF